The next 12 T cell receptor beta chains were all read from a single sample in a study of T cells in Graves' hyperthyroidism and ophthalmopathy. Researchers took RNA transcripts and amplified the TCR beta CDR3 regions from them. TCR CDR3 regions were first amplified by RT-PCR with HTBI primers. TCRdb re-called the multiplex PCR reads with MiXCR, one entry per CDR3 protein. The sample comprises approximately 520,000 distinct CDR3 sequences, 24% of which are singletons, and over 9% rests with the top ten. The sequencing input was blood. The source of these receptors is a woman in her twenties or thirties with Graves' ophthalmopathy.

This clonotype was detected ten times or more. This rearrangement joins TRBV9 to TRBJ2-7; TRBD2 is a possible D gene (5 bases). Per the germline V gene, CDR1 is SGDLS and CDR2 is YYNGEE. This CDR3 is 12 amino acids long. Trimming removed 3 bases at V and 6 bases at J, with 10 bases between. This CDR3 reads CASSAASGEQYF. Here the CDR3 DNA reads TGTGCCAGCAGCGCGGCAAGCGGCGAGCAGTACTTC.

This sequence joins TRBV6-1 and TRBJ2-2; D not resolved. CDR3 length equals 14 residues. V was clipped by 8 bases and J by 1 base, with 11 bases between them. Germline CDR1 MNHNS, CDR2 SASEGT. The CDR3 loop reads CASCFALNTGELFF. The DNA for the CDR3 is TGTGCCAGCTGCTTTGCATTGAACACCGGGGAGCTGTTTTTT.

This clonotype was counted between two and nine times. V gene TRBV7-2 combines with J gene TRBJ1-5, with D possibly TRBD1 on 5 matching bases. The length of the CDR3 is 15 residues. The V gene's germline CDR1 is SGHTA and CDR2 FQGNSA. Trimming removed 10 bases from V and 1 base from J, with 17 bases in between. Here the CDR3 DNA reads TGTGCCACTTTGAGGGACGGGGCGAGCAATCAGCCCCAGCATTTT. Amino acid sequence: CATLRDGASNQPQHF.

This chain connects TRBV5-5 to TRBJ2-5, with D maybe TRBD1 (6 bases). The germline V and J ends were trimmed by 2 bases and 1 base, with 15 bases remaining between them. Germline V lookup: CDR1 SGHKS, CDR2 YYEKEE (reference sequence). The CDR3 is 16 amino acids. The CDR3 DNA reads as TGTGCCAGCAGCTTCCAAGTCGGACAGAGCCAAGAGACCCAGTACTTC. Its protein product is CASSFQVGQSQETQYF.

The genes are TRBV20-1 and TRBJ2-7; perhaps TRBD1 as D (5 bases). The V gene's germline CDR1 is DFQATT and CDR2 SNEGSKA (reference sequence). CDR3 length: 17 residues. V was trimmed by 1 base and J by 6 bases, leaving 25 bases between them. In DNA, the CDR3 is TGCAGTGCTAGAGCCCCTTTGGGGCCGTCTACGCATGGCGAGCAGTACTTC. Translating it yields CSARAPLGPSTHGEQYF.

This clonotype has more than one count but fewer than ten. The rearrangement joins TRBV7-6 to TRBJ2-5; 7 nucleotides agree with TRBD2. The length of the CDR3 is 15 residues. Trimming cost V 5 bases and J 7 bases; bases outside gene matches: 13. Germline values: CDR1 SGHVS, CDR2 FNYEAQ. CDR3 nucleotides: TGTGCCAGCAGCGTTCGACTAGCCCCCGAGGGGACCCAGTACTTC. It encodes CASSVRLAPEGTQYF.

This clonotype was recorded at least ten times. The V and J genes are TRBV28 and TRBJ2-7; unclear D gene. CDR3 length: 8 residues. CDR1 is MDHEN and CDR2 is SYDVKM in the germline V gene. V lost 8 bases and J lost 5, with 1 base in between. The CDR3 nucleotides are TGTGCCAGCGACGAGCAGTACTTC. It specifies CASDEQYF.

The rearrangement uses TRBV12-3 or TRBV12-4 and TRBJ2-2; the D gene could be TRBD1 or TRBD2 (5 bases each). Trimming cost V 8 bases and J 2 bases, with 15 bases left between them. This CDR3 has 15 residues. The CDR3 DNA sequence: TGTGCCAGCTCCCCCCGAGGGGACAACACCGGGGAGCTGTTTTTT. Its translation: CASSPRGDNTGELFF.

The chain is built from TRBV4-1 and TRBJ1-2; maybe TRBD1 (5 bases). Germline V gene data show CDR1 as MGHRA and CDR2 as YSYEKL. The CDR3 sequence is 14 residues long. V shed 0 bases and J shed 7 bases, with 12 bases lying between them. In DNA, the CDR3 is TGCGCCAGCAGCCAAGATCCAGGGTACATTGGCTACACCTTC. Translated, it gives CASSQDPGYIGYTF.

In this sample, this clonotype turned up once. The chain links TRBV12-3 or TRBV12-4 to TRBJ2-2, with 7 bases that match TRBD1. The CDR3 is made up of 14 amino acids. With V trimmed by 2 bases and J by 5 bases, 2 bases remained unmatched. The CDR3 here is CASSLTGATGELFF. The CDR3 DNA sequence: TGTGCCAGCAGTTTAACAGGGGCGACCGGGGAGCTGTTTTTT.

This clonotype has a count of ten or more. V gene TRBV6-5 combines with J gene TRBJ2-5; 9 bases align to TRBD2. V dropped 5 bases and J dropped 3; count of bases not matched to a gene: 4. The CDR3 has 14 amino acids. Germline V gene sequence: CDR1 MNHEY, CDR2 SVGAGI. CDR3 residues: CASSSGGREETQYF. The DNA of the CDR3 is TGTGCCAGCAGTAGCGGGGGGAGAGAAGAGACCCAGTACTTC.

This chain links TRBV30 with TRBJ2-7; tentatively, D is TRBD1 or TRBD2 (5 bases each). CDR3 length: 15 amino acids. V was clipped by 0 bases and J by 3 bases, with 15 bases between them. From germline, CDR1 is GTSNPN and CDR2 SVGIG (reference sequence). The DNA of the CDR3 is TGTGCCTGGAGTGTAACTGTGTGGGGGAACTACGAGCAGTACTTC. Translating gives CAWSVTVWGNYEQYF.